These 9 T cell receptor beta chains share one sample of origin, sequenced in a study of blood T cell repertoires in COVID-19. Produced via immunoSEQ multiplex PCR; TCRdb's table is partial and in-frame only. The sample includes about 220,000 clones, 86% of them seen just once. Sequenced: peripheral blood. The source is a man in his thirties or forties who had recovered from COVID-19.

CDR3 sequence reads: CASTSLASYNEQFF. The CDR3 region has the DNA TGTGCCAGCACCTCACTAGCCTCCTACAATGAGCAGTTCTTC. This chain joins TRBV6-5 and TRBJ2-1; a weak D match, TRBD2 (6 bases). Trimming cost V 7 bases and J 0 bases, with 10 bases left between them. Germline V gives CDR1 MNHEY, CDR2 SVGAGI. CDR3 length: 14 amino acids.

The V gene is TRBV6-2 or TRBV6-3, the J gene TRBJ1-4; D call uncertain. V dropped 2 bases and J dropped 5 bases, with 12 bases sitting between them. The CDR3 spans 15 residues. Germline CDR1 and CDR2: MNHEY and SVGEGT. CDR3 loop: CASSYRGRLNEKLFF. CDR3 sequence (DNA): TGTGCCAGCAGTTACCGAGGAAGGTTAAATGAAAAACTGTTTTTT.

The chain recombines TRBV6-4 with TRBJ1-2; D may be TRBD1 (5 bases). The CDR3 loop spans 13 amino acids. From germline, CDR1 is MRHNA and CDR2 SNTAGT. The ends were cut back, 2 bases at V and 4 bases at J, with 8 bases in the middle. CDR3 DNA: TGTGCCAGCAGTGACGTTAGGGGCTATGGCTACACCTTC. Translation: CASSDVRGYGYTF.

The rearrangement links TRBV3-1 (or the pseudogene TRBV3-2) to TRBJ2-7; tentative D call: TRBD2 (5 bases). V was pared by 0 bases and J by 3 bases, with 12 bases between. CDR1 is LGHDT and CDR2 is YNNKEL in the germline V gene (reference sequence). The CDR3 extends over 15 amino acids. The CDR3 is CASSQDFPGYYEQYF. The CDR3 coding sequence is TGTGCCAGCAGCCAAGATTTCCCGGGGTACTACGAGCAGTACTTC.

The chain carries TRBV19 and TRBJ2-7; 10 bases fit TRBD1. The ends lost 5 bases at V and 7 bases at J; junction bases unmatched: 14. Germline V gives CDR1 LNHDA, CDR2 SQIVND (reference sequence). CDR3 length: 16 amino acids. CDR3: CASSVGTGVSLREQYF. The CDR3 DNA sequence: TGTGCCAGTAGTGTAGGGACAGGGGTCTCGTTGCGGGAGCAGTACTTC.

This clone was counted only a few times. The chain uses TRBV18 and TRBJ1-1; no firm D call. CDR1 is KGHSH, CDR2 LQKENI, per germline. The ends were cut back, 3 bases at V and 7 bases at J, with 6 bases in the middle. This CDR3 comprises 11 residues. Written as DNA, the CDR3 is TGTGCCAGCTCACCCGTCAGTGAAGCTTTCTTT. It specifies CASSPVSEAFF.

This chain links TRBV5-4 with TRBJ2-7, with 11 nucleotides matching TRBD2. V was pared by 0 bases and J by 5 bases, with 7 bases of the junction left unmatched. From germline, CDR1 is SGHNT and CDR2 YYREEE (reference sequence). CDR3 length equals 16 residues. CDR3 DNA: TGTGCCAGCAGCTTGGAACTAGCGGGGGTAATCAACGAGCAGTACTTC. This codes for CASSLELAGVINEQYF.

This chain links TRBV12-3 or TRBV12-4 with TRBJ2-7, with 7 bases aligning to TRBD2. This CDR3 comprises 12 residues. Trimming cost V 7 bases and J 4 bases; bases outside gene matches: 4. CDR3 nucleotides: TGTGCCAGCAAAGCGGGACTTTACGAGCAGTACTTC. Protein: CASKAGLYEQYF.

The CDR3 loop reads CASRGTSPSPDGQFF. The CDR3, as DNA: TGTGCCAGCAGGGGGACTAGTCCCAGCCCAGATGGGCAGTTCTTC. This chain joins TRBV27 and TRBJ2-1; 8 bases are a match to TRBD2. There are 15 residues in the CDR3. CDR1 and CDR2 (germline): MNHEY, SMNVEV (reference sequence). V dropped 6 bases and J dropped 12; count of bases not matched to a gene: 16.